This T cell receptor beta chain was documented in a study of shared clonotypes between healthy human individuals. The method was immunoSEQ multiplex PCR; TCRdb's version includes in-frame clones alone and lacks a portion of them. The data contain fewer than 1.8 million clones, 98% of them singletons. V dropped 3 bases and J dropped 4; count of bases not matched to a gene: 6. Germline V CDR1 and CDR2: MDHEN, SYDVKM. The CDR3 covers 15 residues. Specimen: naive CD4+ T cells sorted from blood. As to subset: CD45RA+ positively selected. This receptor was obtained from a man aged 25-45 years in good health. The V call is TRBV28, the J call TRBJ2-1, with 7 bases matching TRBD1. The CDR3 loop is CASSFVGQVYNEQFF. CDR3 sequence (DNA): TGTGCCAGCAGTTTCGTCGGACAGGTGTACAATGAGCAGTTCTTC.